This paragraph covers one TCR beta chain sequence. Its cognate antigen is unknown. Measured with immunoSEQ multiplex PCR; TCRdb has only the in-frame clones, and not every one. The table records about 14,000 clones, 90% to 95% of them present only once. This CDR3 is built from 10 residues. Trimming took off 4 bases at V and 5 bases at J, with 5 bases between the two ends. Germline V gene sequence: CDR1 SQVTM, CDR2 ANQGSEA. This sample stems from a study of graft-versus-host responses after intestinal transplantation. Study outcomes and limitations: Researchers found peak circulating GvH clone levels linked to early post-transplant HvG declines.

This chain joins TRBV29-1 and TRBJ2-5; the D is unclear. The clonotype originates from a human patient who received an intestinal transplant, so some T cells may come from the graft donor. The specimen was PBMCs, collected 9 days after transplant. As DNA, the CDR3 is TGCAGCGTTGTGAGGGAGACCCAGTACTTC. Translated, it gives CSVVRETQYF. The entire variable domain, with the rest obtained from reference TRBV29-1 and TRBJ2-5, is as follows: SAVISQKPSRDICQRGTSLTIQCQVDSQVTMMFWYRQQPGQSLTLIATANQGSEATYESGFVIDKFPISRPNLTFSTLTVSNMSPEDSSIYLCSVVRETQYFGPGTRLLVL.